This T cell receptor beta chain was identified during a study of blood T cell repertoires in COVID-19 (dated by TCRdb to about 2020). Regarding the complete study: Samples from collaborators originated in the United States, Italy and Spain and spanned both the acute and convalescent phases of COVID-19. Subjects who had been exposed to COVID-19, were actively infected with it, or had recovered from it provided the deeply sampled blood TCRbeta repertoires that made up the dataset. A freely available public database, intended as a resource for researchers studying the immune response to SARS-CoV-2, is where the repertoires were released. HLA class I and class II types, where available, came from metadata supplied by the sample provider rather than from assay-based typing. Samples came from the ongoing ImmuneRACE study (first 160 participants) plus 1,254 subjects from 6 global collaborators. The material from the prospective study consisted of cDNA or gDNA derived from T cells, B-cell-depleted T cells, or PBMCs. The sample metadata nearly always contained a de-identified subject ID, COVID-19 status, age in years and sex. Broader findings and caveats from the paper: How much clinical and demographic metadata was included differed by source and by participant, and the metadata was provided uncurated.

The collaborating institutions used their own protocols to collect whole blood in K2EDTA tubes. For TCRbeta analysis, collaborators shipped samples as frozen whole blood, isolated PBMCs, or DNA extracted from either of those sample types. TCRbeta CDR3 regions were amplified from genomic DNA using the immunoSEQ Assay, a bias-controlled multiplex PCR. Per the original workflow: Nucleated cell counts per sample were estimated from amplification of reference gene primers within the assay. Sequence reads were collapsed and filtered to measure the absolute abundance of every unique TCRbeta CDR3 rearrangement. For each sample, productive Simpson clonality was calculated as the square root of Simpson's diversity index across productive rearrangements. TCRdb limited this immuneACCESS table to in-frame rearrangements with V and J called. A share of clones is missing; checked studies link under half to unresolved V genes, and the rest is unexplained. Clone size and V and J calls were adopted from that table, with D and trimming inferred from the DNA. This sample holds about 240,000 clones; approximately 83% were observed only once. Of the sample, more than 5% falls within the top ten clones.

Turning to this clone: Its antigen specificity is not known. No base quality information exists; no much larger clone differs at one position.

The sequence derives from a human donor in a cohort sampled during active COVID-19. The source material was peripheral blood.

This receptor has the CDR3 CASSYQGLGNTEAFF. Read as DNA, the sequence is TGTGCCAGCAGTTATCAGGGATTAGGGAACACTGAAGCTTTCTTT. The chain employs TRBV6-5 and TRBJ1-1; TRBD1 is perhaps the D gene, given 5 matching bases. Taken from the germline V gene, the CDR1 and CDR2 loops are MNHEY and SVGAGI. Trimming at the junction amounts to 3 bases on V and 1 base on J, and the germline ends lie 12 bases apart. Measured from the cysteine to the phenylalanine, the CDR3 is 15 residues long. The sequence is cut down to CDR3 DNA, 45 bases in frame from base 1.